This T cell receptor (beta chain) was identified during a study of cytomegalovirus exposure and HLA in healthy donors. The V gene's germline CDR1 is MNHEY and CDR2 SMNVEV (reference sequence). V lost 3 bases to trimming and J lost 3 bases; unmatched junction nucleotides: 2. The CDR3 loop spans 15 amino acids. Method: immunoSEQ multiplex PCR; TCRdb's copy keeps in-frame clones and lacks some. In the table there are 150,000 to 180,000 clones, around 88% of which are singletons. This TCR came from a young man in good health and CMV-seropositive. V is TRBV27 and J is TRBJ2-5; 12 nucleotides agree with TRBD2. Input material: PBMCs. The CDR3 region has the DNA TGTGCCAGCAGTTTTACTAGCGGGGGGAAAGAGACCCAGTACTTC. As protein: CASSFTSGGKETQYF.